A single sample gave rise to the 28 T cell receptor beta chains below, sequenced in a study of OX40 agonist ivuxolimab in advanced cancers. Repertoires were generated with immunoSEQ multiplex PCR, while TCRdb's copy carries only in-frame clones and drops some. The sample lists some 74,000 clones, almost 85% occurring once. This specimen was CD4+ or CD8+ T cells sorted from blood, taken in a trial of the OX40 agonist ivuxolimab. Receptors were obtained from an adult with an advanced solid tumor such as melanoma, head and neck, liver or kidney cancer.

V and J are TRBV4-2 and TRBJ2-2; D not certain. The CDR3 loop spans 15 amino acids. Per germline, CDR1 LGHNA and CDR2 YNFKEQ. With 1 base removed from V and 0 bases from J, the gap between germline ends came to 6 bases. CDR3 protein: CASSQVSSNTGELFF. CDR3 sequence (DNA): TGTGCCAGCAGCCAAGTTTCCTCGAACACCGGGGAGCTGTTTTTT.

This clone came up a few times. This chain connects TRBV19 to TRBJ2-6; tentatively, D is TRBD1 (5 bases). This CDR3 spans 14 amino acids. Deletions cut 7 bases from V and 3 bases from J, with 10 bases between. Germline V gene lookup returns CDR1 LNHDA and CDR2 SQIVND (reference sequence). The CDR3 spells CASIRAGGANVLTF. CDR3 DNA: TGTGCCAGTATCAGGGCTGGTGGGGCCAACGTCCTGACTTTC. The full variable domain, its missing parts supplied by reference TRBV19 and TRBJ2-6, is DGGITQSPKYLFRKEGQNVTLSCEQNLNHDAMYWYRQDPGQGLRLIYYSQIVNDFQKGDIAEGYSVSREKKESFPLTVTSAQKNPTAFYLCASIRAGGANVLTFGAGSRLTVL.

The chain carries TRBV5-1 and TRBJ1-1; possibly TRBD1 for D (5 bases). The CDR3 is made up of 14 amino acids. The V and J ends lost 6 bases and 0 bases respectively, with 12 bases between them. Germline V CDR1 and CDR2: SGHRS, YFSETQ. The CDR3 sequence is CASTSMGVNTEAFF. DNA for the CDR3: TGCGCCAGCACCTCCATGGGGGTGAACACTGAAGCTTTCTTT.

This clone showed up just once. The chain uses TRBV2 and TRBJ2-1; TRBD1 might be the D (6 bases). Germline V gene sequence: CDR1 SNHLY, CDR2 FYNNEI. Trimming took off 7 bases at V and 9 bases at J, with 16 bases between the two ends. This CDR3 is 13 amino acids long. The CDR3 region has the DNA TGTGCCAGCACTCTGGACAGTCCCGGTGAGCAGTTCTTC. It is translated as CASTLDSPGEQFF.

This clone was picked up a small number of times. The chain joins TRBV2 to TRBJ2-5; D remains ambiguous. The germline CDR1 and CDR2 sequences are SNHLY and FYNNEI. The ends were cut back, 0 bases at V and 7 bases at J, with 9 bases in the middle. There are 13 residues in the CDR3. CDR3 nucleotide sequence: TGTGCCAGCAGTGAAGCATTTTGGGGGACCCAGTACTTC. This encodes CASSEAFWGTQYF.

This chain joins TRBV7-7 and TRBJ2-7, with D possibly TRBD1 on 5 matching bases. The length of the CDR3 is 14 residues. The V end was cut by 5 bases, the J end by 2 bases, with 13 bases between. Germline lookup yields CDR1 SSHAT and CDR2 FNYEAQ (reference sequence). For the CDR3, the DNA is TGTGCCAGCAGCCCCCCCCCGACAGCCTACGAGCAGTACTTC. It translates to CASSPPPTAYEQYF.

This chain connects TRBV18 to TRBJ1-1, with 7 bases matching TRBD1. The V and J ends lost 3 bases and 3 bases, in that order; junction bases with no gene match: 7. Germline V CDR1 and CDR2: KGHSH, LQKENI. CDR3 length equals 15 residues. CDR3 nucleotides: TGTGCCAGCTCACCTATTCAAGACAGGGACACTGAAGCTTTCTTT. As protein: CASSPIQDRDTEAFF.

The chain has TRBV5-1 and TRBJ2-1; 9 bases map to TRBD2. This CDR3 contains 15 residues. Germline lookup yields CDR1 SGHRS and CDR2 YFSETQ. V lost 1 base to trimming and J lost 9 bases; unmatched junction nucleotides: 8. The CDR3 DNA reads TGCGCCAGCAGCTTGAGCGGGGGGAGGAGGAGTGAGCAGTTCTTC. Protein product: CASSLSGGRRSEQFF.

The rearrangement uses TRBV29-1 and TRBJ2-5; a weak D match, TRBD2 (5 bases). The CDR3 runs 13 residues. Germline lookup yields CDR1 SQVTM and CDR2 ANQGSEA. The V end was cut by 6 bases, the J end by 5 bases, with 16 bases between. CDR3 bases: TGCAGCGTCGTCGCGGGCCTGGGGGAGACCCAGTACTTC. Protein sequence: CSVVAGLGETQYF. The full variable domain, its missing parts supplied by reference TRBV29-1 and TRBJ2-5, is SAVISQKPSRDICQRGTSLTIQCQVDSQVTMMFWYRQQPGQSLTLIATANQGSEATYESGFVIDKFPISRPNLTFSTLTVSNMSPEDSSIYLCSVVAGLGETQYFGPGTRLLVL.

This chain connects TRBV5-3 to TRBJ1-5, with D unresolved. TRBV5-3 is recorded as an ORF, its role being uncertain. The V end was cut by 5 bases, the J end by 9 bases, with 15 bases between. The CDR3 has 13 amino acids. The CDR3 reads CARSPDHWGPQHF. The CDR3 DNA sequence: TGTGCCAGAAGTCCGGACCACTGGGGGCCCCAGCATTTT.

The V gene is TRBV5-6, the J gene TRBJ2-3, with TRBD2 matching over 11 bases. Germline lookup yields CDR1 SGHDT and CDR2 YYEEEE. This CDR3 has 13 residues. V dropped 5 bases and J dropped 5; count of bases not matched to a gene: 1. This CDR3 reads CASSLAGGDTQYF. The CDR3, as DNA: TGTGCCAGCAGTCTAGCGGGAGGAGATACGCAGTATTTT. Combining the CDR3 with reference TRBV5-6 and TRBJ2-3 gives the whole variable domain DAGVTQSPTHLIKTRGQQVTLRCSPKSGHDTVSWYQQALGQGPQFIFQYYEEEERQRGNFPDRFSGHQFPNYSSELNVNALLLGDSALYLCASSLAGGDTQYFGPGTRLTVL.

In regard to this clone: The sample has other DNA sequences that encode this CDR3 too. This chain uses TRBV28 with TRBJ2-5, with D possibly TRBD1 on 6 matching bases. V lost 3 bases and J lost 4, with 12 bases in between. Germline V CDR1 and CDR2: MDHEN, SYDVKM. The CDR3 contains 14 residues. The CDR3 is CASSFGRGRETQYF. The CDR3 nucleotides read TGTGCCAGCAGTTTCGGCAGGGGTAGAGAGACCCAGTACTTC.

Comment on this clone: The sample holds other DNA sequences that translate to the same CDR3. This CDR3 is CASSLGGQNSNQPQHF. Here the CDR3 DNA reads TGTGCCAGCAGTCTAGGGGGACAGAATAGCAATCAGCCCCAGCATTTT. The chain uses TRBV5-4 and TRBJ1-5; 7 nucleotides match TRBD1. Germline-derived CDR1 and CDR2 are SGHNT and YYREEE (reference sequence). J lost 0 bases, V lost 5 bases, and 8 bases had no gene match. The CDR3 is made up of 16 amino acids.

The J gene is TRBJ2-7, the V gene TRBV5-5, with D possibly called TRBD1 or TRBD2 (5 bases each). CDR1 is SGHKS, CDR2 YYEKEE, per germline (reference sequence). Trimming cost V 6 bases and J 4 bases, with 23 bases left between them. The CDR3 is 16 amino acids. Written as DNA, the CDR3 is TGTGCCAGCACTTCCTACGCAGGGACCCTGAGTTACGAGCAGTACTTC. Its protein is CASTSYAGTLSYEQYF.

The V gene is TRBV6-1, the J gene TRBJ2-1; D is ambiguous. The CDR3 is made up of 13 amino acids. V was shortened by 1 base and J by 3 bases, with 4 bases between the two germline ends. Germline V gene data show CDR1 as MNHNS and CDR2 as SASEGT. The CDR3 bases are TGTGCCAGCAGTGAAGTGGTCTACAATGAGCAGTTCTTC. This translates into CASSEVVYNEQFF.

The chain joins TRBV7-3 to TRBJ1-1; D gene uncertain. V gave up 2 bases and J gave up 5 bases, with 12 bases separating them. This CDR3 has 14 residues. Germline values: CDR1 SGHTA, CDR2 FQGTGA. CDR3 loop: CASSLQDGSTEAFF. The CDR3 coding sequence is TGTGCCAGCAGCTTACAGGACGGAAGTACTGAAGCTTTCTTT.

The V and J genes are TRBV7-2 and TRBJ1-5; D may be TRBD1 (5 bases). The CDR3 consists of 16 residues. From germline, CDR1 is SGHTA and CDR2 FQGNSA. Trimming left V 1 base short and J 6 bases short, with 16 bases between. CDR3 in amino acids: CASSLGMAGQGQPQHF. The DNA for the CDR3 is TGTGCCAGCAGCTTAGGAATGGCAGGGCAAGGTCAGCCCCAGCATTTT.

The table lists this clone with a count of one. The chain links TRBV19 to TRBJ2-1; D may be TRBD2 (5 bases). V lost 8 bases to trimming and J lost 9 bases, with 29 bases between them. CDR1 is LNHDA and CDR2 is SQIVND in the germline V gene (reference sequence). The CDR3 consists of 17 residues. CDR3 region: CASGKARRSPLPSEQFF. CDR3 bases: TGTGCCAGTGGTAAGGCGCGGAGGAGCCCTCTTCCTAGTGAGCAGTTCTTC.

This clone was seen only a few times. This chain uses TRBV10-3 with TRBJ2-3, with D possibly being TRBD1 or TRBD2 (5 bases each). CDR1 and CDR2 from the germline V gene are ENHRY and SYGVKD. V was shortened by 3 bases and J by 8 bases, with 30 bases between the two germline ends. CDR3 length equals 19 residues. CDR3 DNA sequence: TGTGCCATCAGTGACTATTTCGACGGGACGGGCAAGAAGTCGGCTACGCAGTATTTT. Translating it yields CAISDYFDGTGKKSATQYF.

The chain links TRBV7-2 to TRBJ2-2; TRBD2 matches at 12 bases. Trimming cost V 5 bases and J 8 bases; bases outside gene matches: 12. Germline loops: CDR1 SGHTA, CDR2 FQGNSA. The CDR3 runs to 17 residues. The CDR3 DNA reads TGTGCCAGCAGCCAGGACGGACTAGCGGGGAACTTAGGGGAGCTGTTTTTT. Its translation is CASSQDGLAGNLGELFF.

J is TRBJ2-5 and V is TRBV7-2; D not certain. V lost 3 bases to trimming and J lost 2 bases, with 7 bases between them. Germline V gene sequence: CDR1 SGHTA, CDR2 FQGNSA. The CDR3 spans 13 residues. The CDR3: CASSFQEQETQYF. DNA of the CDR3: TGTGCCAGCAGCTTTCAGGAGCAAGAGACCCAGTACTTC.

This rearrangement joins TRBV6-6 to TRBJ1-5; D is unresolved. Trimming cost V 9 bases and J 0 bases, with 18 bases left between them. In germline, CDR1 is MNHNY, CDR2 SVGAGI (reference sequence). This CDR3 spans 16 amino acids. The CDR3 region is CASSPGRGYSNQPQHF. As DNA, the CDR3 is TGTGCCAGTAGCCCCGGTAGAGGGTATAGCAATCAGCCCCAGCATTTT.

The gene calls are TRBV27 and TRBJ2-7; no reliable D call. Germline CDR1 reads MNHEY; CDR2 reads SMNVEV (reference sequence). V lost 5 bases, J lost 2 bases, and 13 bases lay in between. The CDR3 is 14 residues long. This chain's CDR3 is CASSPLAAPYEQYF. CDR3 sequence (DNA): TGTGCCAGCAGTCCCCTCGCAGCACCCTACGAGCAGTACTTC.

V gene TRBV28 combines with J gene TRBJ2-3; possibly TRBD1 or TRBD2 for D (5 bases each). The CDR3 runs 17 residues. Germline V gene sequence: CDR1 MDHEN, CDR2 SYDVKM. V dropped 5 bases and J dropped 2 bases, with 20 bases sitting between them. CDR3 in amino acids: CASSPFIPGPHTDTQYF. CDR3 nucleotide sequence: TGTGCCAGCAGTCCTTTTATACCGGGACCGCACACAGATACGCAGTATTTT.

This sequence joins TRBV29-1 and TRBJ2-1, with D maybe TRBD2 (6 bases). The CDR3 consists of 14 residues. In germline, CDR1 is SQVTM, CDR2 ANQGSEA. V was trimmed by 4 bases and J by 0 bases, leaving 10 bases between them. CDR3 in amino acids: CSVVGSGSYNEQFF. CDR3 nucleotide sequence: TGCAGCGTTGTGGGTAGCGGCTCCTACAATGAGCAGTTCTTC.

J is TRBJ2-5 and V is TRBV18; D remains ambiguous. V shed 3 bases and J shed 5 bases, with 10 bases lying between them. Germline V gives CDR1 KGHSH, CDR2 LQKENI. CDR3 size: 13 residues. The CDR3 loop is CASSPLGSETQYF. The DNA of the CDR3 is TGTGCCAGCTCACCGTTGGGTTCGGAGACCCAGTACTTC.

The genes are TRBV4-3 and TRBJ2-1; 8 positions agree with TRBD2. The J segment lost 3 bases and the V segment lost 0 bases, leaving 1 base of the junction unmatched. CDR1 is LGHNA, CDR2 YSLEER, per germline. The CDR3 has 15 amino acids. Here the CDR3 DNA reads TGCGCCAGCAGCCAAGATCGGGGGGGCTACAATGAGCAGTTCTTC. It translates to CASSQDRGGYNEQFF.

The rearrangement uses TRBV9 and TRBJ2-1; the D gene is possibly TRBD1 (5 bases). This CDR3 contains 14 residues. The V end lost 6 bases, the J end lost 9 bases, and 19 bases lay between the germline ends. Per germline, CDR1 SGDLS and CDR2 YYNGEE. CDR3 loop: CASTPVGVSSEQFF. The CDR3 coding sequence is TGTGCCAGCACCCCCGTAGGGGTCTCCAGTGAGCAGTTCTTC.